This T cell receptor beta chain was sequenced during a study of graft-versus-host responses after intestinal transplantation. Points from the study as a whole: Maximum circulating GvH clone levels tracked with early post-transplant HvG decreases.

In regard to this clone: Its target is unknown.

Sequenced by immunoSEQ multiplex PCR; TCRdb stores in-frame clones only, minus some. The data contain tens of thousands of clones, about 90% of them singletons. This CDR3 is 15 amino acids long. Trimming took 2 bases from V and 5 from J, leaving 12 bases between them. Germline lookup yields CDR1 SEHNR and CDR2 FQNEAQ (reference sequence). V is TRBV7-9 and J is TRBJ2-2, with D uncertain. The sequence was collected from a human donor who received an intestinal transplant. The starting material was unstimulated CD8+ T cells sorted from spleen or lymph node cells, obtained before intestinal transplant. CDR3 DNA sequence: TGTGCCAGCAGCTTACGTAGCTCGTGGACCGGGGAGCTGTTTTTT. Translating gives CASSLRSSWTGELFF.